The 27 T cell receptor beta chains in this list originate from one sample, sequenced in a study of T cell repertoires in cytomegalovirus infection. TCRdb independently ran MiXCR on the reads; one entry per CDR3 protein. The sample has roughly 990,000 distinct CDR3 sequences; about 33% are singletons. These TCRs are of unknown antigen specificity. This sample comprised cultured CD8+ T cells from PBMCs, obtained from culture after CMV antigen stimulation. Receptor source: a human donor in good health (CMV status not recorded). Some clones in this sample may be carry-over from other donors' samples.

The chain joins TRBV6-2 or TRBV6-3 to TRBJ2-1, with D possibly matching TRBD1 (5 bases). The germline CDR1 and CDR2 sequences are MNHEY and SVGEGT. The V gene lost 5 bases and the J gene lost 14 bases, with 13 bases spanning the gap. CDR3 length equals 11 residues. The CDR3 DNA sequence: TGTGCCAGCAGTGACAGTTATTGGGAGTTCTTC. Translated, it gives CASSDSYWEFF.

The gene calls are TRBV24-1 and TRBJ2-3; perhaps D is TRBD1 or TRBD2 (6 bases each). This CDR3 is built from 15 residues. Germline assignment: CDR1 KGHDR and CDR2 SFDVKD. V was shortened by 5 bases and J by 6 bases, with 17 bases between the two germline ends. DNA of the CDR3: TGTGCCACCAGTGCGGGGTGGCAGGGGAGGGATACGCAGTATTTT. Translating it yields CATSAGWQGRDTQYF.

With respect to this clonotype: A much bigger clone sits one base away, suggesting this may be a read error. V gene TRBV6-6 combines with J gene TRBJ2-3, with D hard to call. CDR1 is MNHNY, CDR2 SVGAGI, per germline (reference sequence). With 1 base removed from V and 2 bases from J, the gap between germline ends came to 4 bases. This CDR3 comprises 13 residues. The CDR3 DNA reads as TGTGCCAGCAGTTACTGGAACACAGATACGCAGTATTTT. Its protein is CASSYWNTDTQYF.

The V gene is TRBV5-1, the J gene TRBJ1-3; D may be TRBD1 (6 bases). The V end was cut by 4 bases, the J end by 0 bases, with 11 bases between. Germline lookup yields CDR1 SGHRS and CDR2 YFSETQ. This CDR3 comprises 15 residues. CDR3 in DNA: TGCGCCAGCAGCCAGACAGGCAGCTCTGGAAACACCATATATTTT. Translated: CASSQTGSSGNTIYF. Supplemented by reference TRBV5-1 and TRBJ1-3, the full variable domain reads KAGVTQTPRYLIKTRGQQVTLSCSPISGHRSVSWYQQTPGQGLQFLFEYFSETQRNKGNFPGRFSGRQFSNSRSEMNVSTLELGDSALYLCASSQTGSSGNTIYFGEGSWLTVV.

A note on this clonotype: Mismatch with germline at one junction end may stem from a read error. CDR3: CANSLQGGYEAFF. The CDR3 bases are TGTGCCAACAGCTTACAGGGGGGATATGAAGCTTTCTTT. The chain is built from TRBV7-6 and TRBJ1-1, with 8 bases fitting TRBD1. Germline V lookup: CDR1 SGHVS, CDR2 FNYEAQ. CDR3 length: 13 amino acids.

This clonotype was counted a few times. The chain has TRBV5-4 and TRBJ2-5; 10 bases line up with TRBD2. Unmatched junction bases numbered 7, after V lost 4 bases and J lost 7 bases. CDR1 is SGHNT and CDR2 is YYREEE in the germline V gene (reference sequence). The CDR3 has 14 amino acids. The CDR3 DNA follows: TGTGCCAGCAGCCCCGAGGTAGCGGGGGGGACCCAGTACTTC. Its protein product is CASSPEVAGGTQYF.

This clonotype was seen repeatedly, ten times or more. The gene calls are TRBV7-8 and TRBJ2-2; D unclear. The CDR3 length is 14 residues. Germline lookup yields CDR1 SGHVS and CDR2 FQNEAQ. V lost 1 base to trimming and J lost 5 bases, with 8 bases between them. CDR3 residues: CASSLEAGTGELFF. CDR3 nucleotides: TGTGCCAGCAGCTTAGAGGCTGGTACCGGGGAGCTGTTTTTT.

The chain is built from TRBV2 and TRBJ2-2; D gene unclear. The length of the CDR3 is 13 residues. Germline V gives CDR1 SNHLY, CDR2 FYNNEI. V lost 1 base, J lost 5 bases, and 5 bases lay in between. CDR3 loop: CASSEEVTGELFF. For the CDR3, the DNA is TGTGCCAGCAGTGAAGAAGTTACCGGGGAGCTGTTTTTT.

By share, this clonotype counts as medium-sized. The J gene is TRBJ1-2, the V gene TRBV12-3 or TRBV12-4; D gene ambiguous. The CDR3 contains 13 residues. Trimming removed 5 bases at V and 4 bases at J, with 11 bases between. CDR3 sequence: CASSPGPLYGYTF. In DNA form, the CDR3 reads TGTGCCAGCAGTCCAGGACCGCTCTATGGCTACACCTTC.

This clonotype came up a few times. The V gene is TRBV27, the J gene TRBJ2-7; TRBD1 or TRBD2 may be the D gene (5 bases each). Germline V CDR1 and CDR2: MNHEY, SMNVEV (reference sequence). This CDR3 is 13 amino acids long. V shed 8 bases and J shed 4 bases, with 15 bases lying between them. CDR3 residues: CASAGGSLYEQYF. The CDR3 region has the DNA TGTGCCAGCGCTGGGGGTTCTCTTTACGAGCAGTACTTC.

The V gene is TRBV20-1, the J gene TRBJ1-2; TRBD1 agrees at 9 bases. This CDR3 has 15 residues. From germline, CDR1 is DFQATT and CDR2 SNEGSKA (reference sequence). The CDR3 nucleotides are TGCGGAAGCATGCCTCCGGGACAGGGACCCTATGGCTACACCTTC. Translating gives CGSMPPGQGPYGYTF.

This chain joins TRBV20-1 and TRBJ1-2; possible D gene TRBD1, 5 bases. Trimming shortened V by 6 bases and J by 6 bases, and 11 bases separated the two germline ends. CDR1 DFQATT and CDR2 SNEGSKA come from the germline V gene (reference sequence). The CDR3 is 11 amino acids. CDR3 amino acids: CSADGGDGYTF. CDR3 nucleotide sequence: TGCAGTGCCGATGGAGGGGATGGCTACACCTTC.

This clonotype has only a few counts. The chain recombines TRBV7-6 with TRBJ2-1, with D possibly TRBD2 on 6 matching bases. Germline lookup yields CDR1 SGHVS and CDR2 FNYEAQ. V was pared by 5 bases and J by 5 bases, with 13 bases between. CDR3 size: 14 residues. The DNA of the CDR3 is TGTGCCAGCAGCCTCGGGGGTGTGGACAATGAGCAGTTCTTC. Translating gives CASSLGGVDNEQFF.

Points on this clonotype: This sequence may be a read error, since a much larger clone differs from it by one base. The chain uses TRBV7-2 and TRBJ1-3; no firm D call. Germline CDR1 and CDR2: SGHTA and FQGNSA. There are 16 residues in the CDR3. The CDR3 DNA reads TGTGCCAGCAGCTTAGTTGCGGACCCGAAGCGTTACACCATATGTTTT. Amino acids: CASSLVADPKRYTICF. The full variable domain, rest sourced from reference TRBV7-2 and TRBJ1-3, is GAGVSQSPSNKVTEKGKDVELRCDPISGHTALYWYRQSLGQGLEFLIYFQGNSAPDKSGLPSDRFSAERTGGSVSTLTIQRTQQEDSAVYLCASSLVADPKRYTICFGEGSWLTVV.

Comments on this clonotype: With a much larger clone just one base away, this may be a read error. V usage is TRBV12-3 or TRBV12-4 and J usage is TRBJ1-1, with 9 positions matching TRBD1. The CDR3 sequence is 17 residues long. The CDR3 DNA is TGTGTCAGCAGTCCGGGACAGGGCCCTCTTATGAACACTGAAGCTTTCTTT. Protein sequence: CVSSPGQGPLMNTEAFF.

This clonotype was picked up many times. CDR3 DNA: TGTGCCAGCAGTGAATTGGCCCTTATCCCGGGACAGGGGATTTACAATGAGCAGTTCTTC. Its protein is CASSELALIPGQGIYNEQFF. This rearrangement joins TRBV25-1 to TRBJ2-1; 10 bases agree with TRBD1. Per germline, CDR1 MGHDK and CDR2 SYGVNS. The junction had 16 bases not matched to a gene; V was cut back by 1 base and J by 4 bases. The CDR3 consists of 20 residues.

The chain uses TRBV11-3 and TRBJ2-1; D remains ambiguous. The CDR3 loop spans 15 amino acids. Between the trimmed V and J ends, which lost 6 bases and 0 bases, there was a span of 12 bases. Germline V gene lookup returns CDR1 SGHNT and CDR2 YENEEA. CDR3 protein: CASRDGQSSYNEQFF. The CDR3 region has the DNA TGTGCCAGCAGGGACGGGCAGAGCTCCTACAATGAGCAGTTCTTC.

This clonotype was counted a single time. This chain uses TRBV15 with TRBJ1-5, with 7 positions matching TRBD1. CDR1 and CDR2 from the germline V gene are LNHNV and YYDKDF (reference sequence). With V trimmed by 4 bases and J by 4 bases, 7 bases remained unmatched. This CDR3 spans 15 amino acids. In DNA form, the CDR3 reads TGTGCCACCAGCAACCACGGACAGGTAAATCAGCCCCAGCATTTT. This sequence encodes CATSNHGQVNQPQHF. Using reference TRBV15 and TRBJ1-5 for the parts outside the CDR3, the full variable domain is DAMVIQNPRYQVTQFGKPVTLSCSQTLNHNVMYWYQQKSSQAPKLLFHYYDKDFNNEADTPDNFQSRRPNTSFCFLDIRSPGLGDTAMYLCATSNHGQVNQPQHFGDGTRLSIL.

The table lists this clonotype with a few counts. The chain recombines TRBV7-6 with TRBJ2-2; 9 bases are shared with TRBD1. Germline V lookup: CDR1 SGHVS, CDR2 FNYEAQ. The CDR3 loop spans 16 amino acids. With 6 bases clipped from V and 1 base from J, the junction kept 6 bases outside the gene matches. As DNA, the CDR3 is TGTGCCAGCAGTTATACAGGGGGCCAGAACACCGGGGAGCTGTTTTTT. Protein product: CASSYTGGQNTGELFF. Filled out from reference TRBV7-6 and TRBJ2-2, the complete variable domain reads GAGVSQSPRYKVTKRGQDVALRCDPISGHVSLYWYRQALGQGPEFLTYFNYEAQQDKSGLPNDRFSAERPEGSISTLTIQRTEQRDSAMYRCASSYTGGQNTGELFFGEGSRLTVL.

This clonotype was seen a handful of times. V and J are TRBV27 and TRBJ1-2; D is uncertain. V was cut by 2 bases and J by 6 bases, with 13 bases left in between. Germline lookup yields CDR1 MNHEY and CDR2 SMNVEV (reference sequence). The CDR3 runs 14 residues. CDR3 amino acids: CASSLQGFPDGYTF. The CDR3 DNA reads TGTGCCAGCAGTTTACAAGGTTTTCCTGATGGCTACACCTTC.

This clonotype was seen more than once but under ten times. This chain links TRBV20-1 with TRBJ2-1; D ambiguous. Germline lookup yields CDR1 DFQATT and CDR2 SNEGSKA (reference sequence). The CDR3 runs to 13 residues. V was clipped by 6 bases and J by 0 bases, with 9 bases between them. This CDR3 reads CSAGQSSYNEQFF. CDR3 coding DNA: TGCAGTGCAGGCCAGAGCTCCTACAATGAGCAGTTCTTC.

This clonotype has only a few counts. V is TRBV6-5 and J is TRBJ1-2; D uncertain. The V end lost 5 bases, the J end lost 3 bases, and 13 bases lay between the germline ends. Germline values: CDR1 MNHEY, CDR2 SVGAGI. The CDR3 extends over 14 amino acids. The CDR3 DNA sequence: TGTGCCAGCAGTGACACCGGACGAGACTATGGCTACACCTTC. Protein: CASSDTGRDYGYTF.

The V call is TRBV7-2, the J call TRBJ2-1, with D possibly TRBD2 on 6 matching bases. Between the trimmed V and J ends, which lost 1 base and 4 bases, there was a span of 14 bases. CDR3 size: 16 residues. CDR1 and CDR2 from the germline V gene are SGHTA and FQGNSA. As DNA, the CDR3 is TGTGCCAGCAGCTTAGATCGCGGGGCCCCTTACAATGAGCAGTTCTTC. Translation: CASSLDRGAPYNEQFF.

This clonotype was seen only a few times. V usage is TRBV5-4 and J usage is TRBJ1-1; 8 bases are a match to TRBD1. V was pared by 4 bases and J by 3 bases, with 8 bases of the junction left unmatched. The CDR3 totals 15 residues. Germline loops: CDR1 SGHNT, CDR2 YYREEE (reference sequence). The CDR3 DNA reads as TGTGCCAGCAGCAGCCCCGACAGGGGAGACACTGAAGCTTTCTTT. Protein sequence: CASSSPDRGDTEAFF.

CDR3 sequence (DNA): TGTGCCATCAGTGAGTCATCACTAGCGAGAAGGACAGATACGCAGTATTTT. Protein sequence: CAISESSLARRTDTQYF. J is TRBJ2-3 and V is TRBV10-3; 7 bases are a match to TRBD2. CDR3 length: 17 residues. Germline trimming cut 0 bases from V and 3 bases from J; bases unmatched to any gene: 9. Germline CDR1 ENHRY, CDR2 SYGVKD.

The chain uses TRBV2 and TRBJ1-6, with D unclear. CDR3 length: 8 amino acids. Trimming left V 10 bases short and J 10 bases short, with 2 bases between. CDR1 SNHLY and CDR2 FYNNEI come from the germline V gene. The CDR3 reads CATSPLHF. The DNA of the CDR3 is TGTGCCACCTCACCCCTCCACTTT.

A few counts support this clonotype. The chain combines TRBV5-6 with TRBJ2-5, with 9 bases aligning to TRBD1. The CDR3 consists of 15 residues. V gave up 5 bases and J gave up 4 bases; unmatched junction bases: 9. Germline V CDR1 and CDR2: SGHDT, YYEEEE. The DNA of the CDR3 is TGTGCCAGCAGAAAAGGGGGACAGGGAAGAGAGACCCAGTACTTC. This gives the protein CASRKGGQGRETQYF.